This TCR beta chain originates from a study of cytomegalovirus exposure and HLA in healthy donors. Findings of the study overall: Roughly uniform sequencing depth across donors was assumed, possibly incorrectly.

Worth noting for this clone: Its antigen is unknown.

In germline, CDR1 is SGDLS, CDR2 YYNGEE. The germline V and J ends were trimmed by 4 bases and 7 bases, with 17 bases remaining between them. This CDR3 contains 15 residues. PCR used 60 Vbeta primers and 13 Jbeta primers. The assay was immunoSEQ multiplex PCR, and TCRdb's table has in-frame clones only and misses some. The sample has some 150,000 clones; under 85% are singletons. The receptor was isolated from a woman in her thirties in good health and CMV-seronegative. The specimen was PBMCs. The rearrangement links TRBV9 to TRBJ1-4; the D is unclear. CDR3 protein: CASSPRSGGSEKLFF. CDR3 nucleotides: TGTGCCAGCAGCCCGAGGTCGGGAGGCAGTGAAAAACTGTTTTTT.